This section outlines one T cell receptor beta chain sequence together with its context. This sample stems from a study of blood T cell repertoires in COVID-19. Study summary: Spain, Italy and the United States supplied samples that represented acute and convalescent COVID-19.

Seattle enrolled patients during active infection and tracked them longitudinally. Per the original methods: Nucleated cell counts were estimated from reference gene primer amplification. Sequencing was performed with immunoSEQ multiplex PCR; in TCRdb, only in-frame clones are kept and a portion is missing. Clone size and the V and J calls come from that table; the DNA yielded D and trimming. Seen here are roughly 200,000 clones, around 80% observed once, and the top ten hold about 7%. With 0 bases clipped from V and 5 bases from J, the junction kept 6 bases outside the gene matches. The CDR3 runs to 17 residues. Germline loops: CDR1 WNHNN, CDR2 SYGVQD (reference sequence).

The TCR was taken from a woman in her thirties or forties with COVID-19, enrolled during active disease. What was sequenced was peripheral blood. The chain employs TRBV10-1 and TRBJ2-7, with TRBD2 identical over 14 bases. The CDR3 region is CASSESLPGLAGDEQYF. In DNA form, the CDR3 reads TGCGCCAGCAGTGAGTCCTTACCGGGACTAGCGGGAGACGAGCAGTACTTC.